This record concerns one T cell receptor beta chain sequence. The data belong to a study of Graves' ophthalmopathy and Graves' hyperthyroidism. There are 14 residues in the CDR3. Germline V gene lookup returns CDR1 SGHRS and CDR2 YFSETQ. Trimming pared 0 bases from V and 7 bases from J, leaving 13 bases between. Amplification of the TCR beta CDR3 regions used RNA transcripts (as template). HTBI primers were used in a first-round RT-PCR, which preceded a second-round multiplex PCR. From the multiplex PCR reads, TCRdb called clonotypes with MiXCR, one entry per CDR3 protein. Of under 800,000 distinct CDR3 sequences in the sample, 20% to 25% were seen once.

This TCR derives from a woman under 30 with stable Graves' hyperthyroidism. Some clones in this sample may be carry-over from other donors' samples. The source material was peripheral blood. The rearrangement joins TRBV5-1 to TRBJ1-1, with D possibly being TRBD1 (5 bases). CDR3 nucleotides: TGCGCCAGCAGCTTGGAGAGGCCAGGGAATGAAGCTTTCTTT. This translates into CASSLERPGNEAFF.